This is a list of T cell receptor beta chains from one sample in a study of T cell responses to AZD1222 COVID-19 vaccine. The protocol was immunoSEQ multiplex PCR, while the TCRdb copy is restricted to in-frame clones and leaves out a portion. This sample carries some 100,000 clones, 88% of them seen once, and the ten largest clones take 10% to 15%. The specimen comprised peripheral blood, sampled on day 0 of MenACWY control vaccination. The receptors were sampled from an adult in good health. The conserved cysteine and the conserved F or W are not part of the CDR3 here. D genes are given only for firm matches.

14 - TRBJ2-3 TRBV5-6 ASSLVLAWSTDTQY
11 - TRBJ2-1 TRBV7-3 ASSFFPYNEQF
15 TRBD1 TRBJ1-1 TRBV19 ASSIVRSGQAKTEAF
15 TRBD1 TRBJ1-4 TRBV5-6 ASSLGQGGATNEKLF
13 - TRBJ2-7 TRBV5-1 ASSLRVSRAYEQY
12 - TRBJ2-7 TRBV2 ASTRSRSGYEQY
14 TRBD1 TRBJ2-2 TRBV28 ASSYLDRQNTGELF
12 TRBD1 TRBJ2-7 TRBV28 ASTLGQGGYEQY
14 TRBD1 TRBJ1-2 TRBV9 ASSVRDSDSNYGYT
13 - TRBJ2-7 TRBV9 ASSVAGTRSYEQY
13 - TRBJ2-1 TRBV28 ASSFQGGEHNEQF
10 - TRBJ2-7 TRBV5-6 ASSFRSYEQY
15 - TRBJ1-3 TRBV7-6 ASSLRPGGSSGNTIY
15 TRBD2 TRBJ2-1 TRBV7-2 ASSSHRTSSSYNEQF
10 - TRBJ1-1 TRBV6-5 ASARGYTEAF
14 - TRBJ1-3 TRBV4-3 ASSPDGPFSGNTIY
13 - TRBJ2-2 TRBV6-2/TRBV6-3 ASSYSGGGPGELF
11 - TRBJ2-5 TRBV7-9 ASSLQGRETQY
16 TRBD1 TRBJ2-7 TRBV27 ASSLRDRGRGAPYEQY
10 - TRBJ2-3 TRBV18 ASSPSADTQY
14 TRBD2 TRBJ2-7 TRBV7-9 ASSLPLAGGTYEQY
15 TRBD1 TRBJ1-5 TRBV23-1 ASSQLTGGEVGQPQH
13 TRBD1 TRBJ1-2 TRBV19 ASSKNRDRNYGYT
13 - TRBJ1-1 TRBV3-1/TRBV3-2 ASSLALGMNTEAF
12 - TRBJ2-1 TRBV7-8 ASSLGASADEQF
12 - TRBJ2-7 TRBV4-2 ASSQTLGTYEQY
12 - TRBJ2-1 TRBV19 ASSRGQPNNEQF
10 - TRBJ2-5 TRBV2 ASSGSQETQY
13 - TRBJ1-1 TRBV2 ASSEAEQGNTEAF
13 - TRBJ1-2 TRBV7-8 ASSLVAGDNYGYT
12 - TRBJ1-4 TRBV28 ASTEAQLHEKLF
13 TRBD2 TRBJ2-2 TRBV7-3 ASSGLAGETGELF